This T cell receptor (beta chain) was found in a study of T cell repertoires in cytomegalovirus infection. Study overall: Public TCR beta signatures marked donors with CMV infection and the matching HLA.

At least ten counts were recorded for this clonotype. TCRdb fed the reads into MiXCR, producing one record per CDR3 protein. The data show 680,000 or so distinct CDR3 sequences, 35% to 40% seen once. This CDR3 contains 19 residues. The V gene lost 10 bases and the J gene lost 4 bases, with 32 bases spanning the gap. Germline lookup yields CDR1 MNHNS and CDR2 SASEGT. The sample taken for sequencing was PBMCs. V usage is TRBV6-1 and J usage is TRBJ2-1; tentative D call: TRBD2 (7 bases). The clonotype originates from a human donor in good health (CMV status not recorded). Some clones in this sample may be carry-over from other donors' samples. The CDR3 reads CATRPRGARVSGFYNEQFF. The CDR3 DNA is TGTGCCACCCGACCACGGGGGGCGCGTGTTAGCGGATTTTACAATGAGCAGTTCTTC.